This passage covers 16 T cell receptor beta chains from one sample sequenced in a study of vaccination effects on CD4 cells after COVID-19. What these receptors recognize is not known. Some clones are missing from TCRdb's copy, which holds only in-frame ones; the method was immunoSEQ multiplex PCR. The sample holds tens of thousands of clones, around 73% seen once. After expansion with viral peptide pools in the ViraFEST assay, antigen-specific CD4+ T cells were sequenced. Following 10 days of culture, CD4+ T cells were isolated. Vaccination of participants consisted of two doses of either the BNT162b2 or mRNA-1273 vaccine. The sample consisted of CD4+ T cells from PBMCs cultured with HCoV-229E spike peptides, taken after COVID-19 vaccination. These receptors came from a human donor who received a COVID-19 vaccine.

CDR3 DNA sequence: TGCGCCAGCGCGGCCCCAGGGACCGGGGAGCTGTTTTTT. Protein product: CASAAPGTGELFF. The rearrangement links TRBV10-1 to TRBJ2-2; D might be TRBD1 (5 bases). The germline gives CDR1 WNHNN, CDR2 SYGVQD (reference sequence). The CDR3 spans 13 residues. Trimming shortened V by 8 bases and J by 5 bases, and 12 bases separated the two germline ends.

This rearrangement joins TRBV7-2 to TRBJ2-3, with D unresolved. The CDR3 extends over 15 amino acids. The germline V gene has CDR1 SGHTA and CDR2 FQGNSA. The V end was cut by 0 bases, the J end by 2 bases, with 9 bases between. This CDR3 is CASSLAGLPTDTQYF. For the CDR3, the DNA is TGTGCCAGCAGCTTAGCGGGATTACCCACAGATACGCAGTATTTT.

The chain combines TRBV30 with TRBJ2-1; tentatively, D is TRBD1 (6 bases). The CDR3 is made up of 13 amino acids. The ends were cut back, 2 bases at V and 4 bases at J, with 9 bases in the middle. Per the germline V gene, CDR1 is GTSNPN and CDR2 is SVGIG (reference sequence). CDR3 sequence reads: CAWSQDSYNEQFF. As DNA, the CDR3 is TGTGCCTGGAGTCAGGACAGTTACAATGAGCAGTTCTTC.

This rearrangement joins TRBV6-5 to TRBJ1-5, with D perhaps matching TRBD1 (5 bases). Trimming shortened V by 8 bases and J by 0 bases, and 11 bases separated the two germline ends. This CDR3 has 14 amino acids. Germline values: CDR1 MNHEY, CDR2 SVGAGI. This CDR3 is CASSGGDSNQPQHF. CDR3 DNA: TGTGCCAGCTCCGGGGGAGATAGCAATCAGCCCCAGCATTTT.

The V and J genes are TRBV7-2 and TRBJ1-5; 7 nucleotides match TRBD1. The germline CDR1 and CDR2 sequences are SGHTA and FQGNSA. This CDR3 is 15 amino acids long. Trimming removed 2 bases from V and 5 bases from J; junction bases left unmatched: 6. Here the CDR3 DNA reads TGTGCCAGCAGCTTAAGGGGGCAGCCATATCAGCCCCAGCATTTT. It is translated as CASSLRGQPYQPQHF.

V and J are TRBV18 and TRBJ1-2; unclear D gene. Trimming pared 3 bases from V and 6 bases from J, leaving 11 bases between. CDR1 and CDR2 from the germline V gene are KGHSH and LQKENI. The CDR3 sequence is 13 residues long. CDR3 nucleotide sequence: TGTGCCAGCTCACCGGTGACATCTGATGGCTACACCTTC. Translating gives CASSPVTSDGYTF.

This rearrangement joins TRBV19 to TRBJ1-5; D gene ambiguous. CDR1 is LNHDA, CDR2 SQIVND, per germline (reference sequence). This CDR3 is built from 15 residues. Trimming removed 6 bases at V and 0 bases at J, with 12 bases between. The CDR3 nucleotides read TGTGCCAGTAGAGATGGCCCTTATAGCAATCAGCCCCAGCATTTT. Translation: CASRDGPYSNQPQHF.

The V and J genes are TRBV4-3 and TRBJ1-5; D gene uncertain. The CDR3 totals 13 residues. The V end was cut by 4 bases, the J end by 5 bases, with 9 bases between. CDR1 is LGHNA, CDR2 YSLEER, per germline. The CDR3 sequence: CASSRGKDQPQHF. The CDR3 nucleotides are TGCGCCAGCAGCCGCGGGAAAGATCAGCCCCAGCATTTT.

V is TRBV7-8 and J is TRBJ1-1; TRBD1 matches 7 bases. The V and J ends lost 5 bases and 4 bases, in that order; junction bases with no gene match: 10. This CDR3 comprises 15 residues. Germline V gene data show CDR1 as SGHVS and CDR2 as FQNEAQ. The CDR3 reads CASSGNRGGTTEAFF. In DNA, the CDR3 is TGTGCCAGCAGCGGTAACAGGGGTGGGACCACTGAAGCTTTCTTT.

The chain employs TRBV6-2 or TRBV6-3 and TRBJ1-5, with a tentative D call TRBD1 (5 bases). Trimming took off 2 bases at V and 4 bases at J, with 12 bases between the two ends. The CDR3 contains 15 residues. Germline CDR1 and CDR2: MNHEY and SVGEGT. The CDR3 is CASSYGRAINQPQHF. The CDR3 bases are TGTGCCAGCAGTTACGGCAGGGCTATTAATCAGCCCCAGCATTTT.

This sequence joins TRBV6-2 or TRBV6-3 and TRBJ2-3; 12 bases match TRBD2. CDR3 size: 18 residues. The germline gives CDR1 MNHEY, CDR2 SVGEGT. The junction had 11 bases not matched to a gene; V was cut back by 2 bases and J by 5 bases. The CDR3 loop is CASSYGKLAGGRGDTQYF. The CDR3 DNA reads as TGTGCCAGCAGTTACGGTAAACTAGCGGGGGGACGAGGAGATACGCAGTATTTT.

The CDR3 sequence: CSAQDSNEQFF. CDR3 in DNA: TGCAGTGCCCAAGACAGCAATGAGCAGTTCTTC. The genes are TRBV20-1 and TRBJ2-1, with D possibly being TRBD1 (5 bases). Germline lookup yields CDR1 DFQATT and CDR2 SNEGSKA (reference sequence). Trimming shortened V by 6 bases and J by 6 bases, and 9 bases separated the two germline ends. CDR3 length: 11 amino acids.

In its sample, this clone was seen once. This sequence joins TRBV3-1 (or the pseudogene TRBV3-2) and TRBJ2-1; TRBD1 is a possible D gene (6 bases). The germline V and J ends were trimmed by 4 bases and 11 bases, with 15 bases remaining between them. The length of the CDR3 is 13 residues. Germline-derived CDR1 and CDR2 are LGHDT and YNNKEL (reference sequence). The CDR3 nucleotides are TGTGCCAGCAGCCTCGTCAAGGACAGTAAGCAGTTCTTC. It codes for CASSLVKDSKQFF.

The chain is built from TRBV18 and TRBJ2-1; 7 nucleotides align to TRBD2. J gave up 9 bases and V 3 bases, and 11 bases lay outside the gene matches. The CDR3 is 15 amino acids. The germline gives CDR1 KGHSH, CDR2 LQKENI. This CDR3 reads CASSPPGRGRGEQFF. In nucleotides, the CDR3 is TGTGCCAGCTCACCCCCGGGGCGGGGGAGGGGTGAGCAGTTCTTC.

V and J are TRBV2 and TRBJ2-4, with TRBD1 identical over 8 bases. The V gene's germline CDR1 is SNHLY and CDR2 FYNNEI. V trimming: 6 bases; J trimming: 1 base; junction bases outside the gene matches: 8. The CDR3 covers 16 residues. DNA for the CDR3: TGTGCCAGCAGAGGTGGACAGGGTAGGGCCAAAAACATTCAGTACTTC. It encodes CASRGGQGRAKNIQYF.

V usage is TRBV19 and J usage is TRBJ1-5; D remains ambiguous. The CDR3 covers 13 residues. CDR1 and CDR2 (germline): LNHDA, SQIVND (reference sequence). V lost 7 bases and J 4 bases, leaving 11 bases between the germline ends. The CDR3 is CASTGSLNQPQHF. CDR3 sequence (DNA): TGTGCCAGTACTGGCAGTTTAAATCAGCCCCAGCATTTT.